Listed below are T cell receptor beta chains from one sample, sequenced in a study of T-cell memory formation after mild COVID-19. TCRdb redid the calling of the 5' RACE reads with MiXCR, one entry per CDR3 protein. The sample lists around 300,000 distinct CDR3 sequences, under 15% occurring once. Sample: PBMCs or a T cell subset sorted from them (not recorded which). Receptor source: a man younger than 35 who had mild COVID-19 (a few samples of this study predate the infection). Cell type and time point are not known. Each CDR3 is given with its conserved first and last residue. The D gene is left open where the match is weak. Not all rows give a size; the values are once, few, many and, for expanded clones, a class.

J: TRBJ2-5
size: NA
D: NA
V: TRBV6-2/TRBV6-3
CDR3: CASRQGFLETQYF
DNA: TGTGCCAGCAGGCAGGGATTCTTGGAGACCCAGTACTTC

J: TRBJ2-3
size: few
D: NA
V: TRBV11-3
CDR3: CASSRPSTDTQYF
DNA: TGTGCCAGCAGTCGACCTAGCACAGATACGCAGTATTTT

J: TRBJ2-1
size: once
D: NA
V: TRBV6-2/TRBV6-3
CDR3: CASSSNRLGYNEQFF
DNA: TGTGCCAGCAGTTCTAACAGGTTGGGATACAATGAGCAGTTCTTC

J: TRBJ2-5
size: many
D: NA
V: TRBV3-1
CDR3: CASSPTERTQYF
DNA: TGTGCCAGCAGCCCTACAGAAAGGACCCAGTACTTC

J: TRBJ2-3
size: few
D: NA
V: TRBV5-1
CDR3: CASSLSVPGGPAGTQYF
DNA: TGCGCCAGCAGCTTGTCGGTCCCGGGGGGCCCCGCAGGTACGCAGTATTTT

J: TRBJ1-5
size: many
D: NA
V: TRBV12-3/TRBV12-4
CDR3: CASSLAGGNQPQHF
DNA: TGTGCCAGCAGTTTAGCGGGCGGCAATCAGCCCCAGCATTTT

J: TRBJ1-2
size: few
D: NA
V: TRBV28
CDR3: CASSYNNYGYTF
DNA: TGTGCCAGCAGTTACAATAACTATGGCTACACCTTC

J: TRBJ1-1
size: NA
D: NA
V: TRBV4-3
CDR3: CASSQDYRGMNTEAFF
DNA: TGCGCCAGCAGCCAAGACTATAGGGGGATGAACACTGAAGCTTTCTTT

J: TRBJ2-1
size: NA
D: NA
V: TRBV6-6
CDR3: CASSYSWDSSYNEQFF
DNA: TGTGCCAGCAGTTACTCATGGGATAGCTCCTACAATGAGCAGTTCTTC

J: TRBJ2-4
size: NA
D: TRBD2
V: TRBV6-2/TRBV6-3
CDR3: CASSFFRDYENIQYF
DNA: TGTGCCAGCAGTTTCTTCCGGGACTATGAAAACATTCAGTACTTC

J: TRBJ2-3
size: NA
D: NA
V: TRBV9
CDR3: CASSVGRAGDTQYF
DNA: TGTGCCAGCAGCGTAGGTAGGGCCGGAGATACGCAGTATTTT

J: TRBJ2-5
size: NA
D: NA
V: TRBV5-1
CDR3: CASSLVFRSIQETQYF
DNA: TGCGCCAGCAGCTTGGTTTTCAGGAGTATCCAAGAGACCCAGTACTTC

J: TRBJ2-4
size: few
D: TRBD1
V: TRBV27
CDR3: CASSLNAPGQLENIQYF
DNA: TGTGCCAGCAGTTTAAACGCCCCGGGACAGTTGGAAAACATTCAGTACTTC

J: TRBJ2-3
size: NA
D: NA
V: TRBV28
CDR3: CASSLLAEHSTDTQYF
DNA: TGTGCCAGCAGTTTATTGGCAGAACACTCCACAGATACGCAGTATTTT

J: TRBJ2-5
size: NA
D: NA
V: TRBV7-9
CDR3: CACDPLERETQYF
DNA: TGTGCCTGCGACCCTCTTGAGAGAGAGACCCAGTACTTC

J: TRBJ2-2
size: NA
D: NA
V: TRBV7-3
CDR3: CASSLGSTGELFF
DNA: TGTGCCAGCAGCTTAGGCAGCACCGGGGAGCTGTTTTTT

J: TRBJ2-7
size: few
D: TRBD2
V: TRBV9
CDR3: CASSVTSGGAYEQYF
DNA: TGTGCCAGCAGCGTTACTAGCGGGGGGGCCTACGAGCAGTACTTC

J: TRBJ2-1
size: NA
D: TRBD2
V: TRBV5-1
CDR3: CASSLGSAGGRHEQFF
DNA: TGCGCCAGCAGCTTGGGGTCTGCGGGGGGGCGACACGAGCAGTTCTTC

J: TRBJ1-5
size: few
D: NA
V: TRBV12-3/TRBV12-4
CDR3: CASSSTYSQPQHF
DNA: TGTGCCAGCAGTTCGACGTATTCCCAGCCCCAGCATTTT

J: TRBJ2-3
size: NA
D: TRBD2
V: TRBV7-6
CDR3: CASSLRTSGAYTDTQYF
DNA: TGTGCCAGCAGCCTTCGGACTAGCGGGGCCTACACAGATACGCAGTATTTT

J: TRBJ1-2
size: NA
D: NA
V: TRBV20-1
CDR3: CSAPRTGPHGYTF
DNA: TGCAGTGCACCGAGGACGGGGCCGCATGGCTACACCTTC

J: TRBJ1-3
size: NA
D: NA
V: TRBV3-1
CDR3: CASSQVGGAGNTIYF
DNA: TGTGCCAGCAGCCAAGTCGGAGGGGCTGGAAACACCATATATTTT

J: TRBJ1-4
size: NA
D: TRBD1
V: TRBV7-9
CDR3: CASSLTTGTATTNEKLFF
DNA: TGTGCCAGCAGCTTAACTACTGGGACAGCTACAACTAATGAAAAACTGTTTTTT

J: TRBJ2-5
size: many
D: TRBD2
V: TRBV10-3
CDR3: CAISEGGGARETQYF
DNA: TGTGCCATCAGTGAAGGCGGGGGGGCCCGTGAGACCCAGTACTTC

J: TRBJ1-1
size: NA
D: TRBD1
V: TRBV7-2
CDR3: CASSQSPGGGTEAFF
DNA: TGTGCCAGCAGCCAAAGTCCAGGGGGCGGGACTGAAGCTTTCTTT

J: TRBJ1-6
size: NA
D: NA
V: TRBV11-2
CDR3: CASSSRTGGSPLHF
DNA: TGTGCCAGCAGCTCAAGGACTGGGGGTTCACCCCTCCACTTT